Listed here is a single TCR beta chain. It lacks a known antigen. No clone much larger than this one lies a single base away; base qualities are absent. The instrument given in TCRdb is Illumina HiSeq 2500. Quantitative 5'-RACE with molecular barcodes was the method used to prepare the TCR beta libraries. In the source study's methods: Disease-linked TCR variants were identified with a new computational method built on a probabilistic model of VDJ rearrangement. TCRdb redid the processing of the public reads, applying fastp at Q25 and MiXCR, and retained in-frame beta chains. When rows share a CDR3 protein, they turn into one entry using the most common DNA and genes. The V and J calls and clone size are TCRdb's, not the authors'. The sample table contains roughly 240,000 distinct CDR3 sequences; only one count was recorded for approximately 8.4% of them. The biggest ten clones account for 4.8% of the sample.

This specimen belongs to a study of CD8 T cells in ankylosing spondylitis listed by TCRdb under 2017. Study-level background: The study profiled T cell receptor beta repertoires in healthy donors and ankylosing spondylitis patients to find disease-linked TCR variants. The full study cohort was made up of about two dozen ankylosing spondylitis patients and around 100 healthy donors. Peripheral blood was sampled, and synovial fluid was also collected from ankylosing spondylitis patients.

Study-level results and caveats: A TCR beta motif made up of 7 to 9 highly homologous amino acid variants appeared to be characteristic of blood from ankylosing spondylitis patients. The disease-linked clones were reported to be significantly enriched in matched synovial fluid samples from ankylosing spondylitis patients. The disease-linked clones had a CD8+ phenotype and were found at relatively low frequencies in peripheral blood. Some motif variants had previously been reported in the synovial fluid and blood of reactive arthritis patients, which suggests shared mechanisms of disease initiation.

CDR1 and CDR2 (SGHVS, FNYEAQ) derive from the germline V gene. V lost 1 base and J lost 2 bases; the stretch between them is 9 bases long. Including the terminal cysteine and phenylalanine, the CDR3 comprises 14 residues. Of the read, only the CDR3 DNA is kept; its 42 bases are in frame from base 1. This receptor was identified in a female donor with ankylosing spondylitis or in good health (not recorded which). The material sequenced was blood, either unsorted or a sorted T cell fraction (not recorded which). The V and J segments used are TRBV7-6 and TRBJ2-7, with no D gene named confidently. The CDR3: CASSLGAGAYEQYF. DNA sequence: TGTGCCAGCAGCTTAGGGGCAGGAGCCTACGAGCAGTACTTC.